One and the same sample provided the 15 T cell receptor beta chains below, sequenced in a study of follicular helper T cells after annual influenza vaccination. The repertoire was sequenced with immunoSEQ multiplex PCR; TCRdb's copy has only in-frame clones and lacks some. The sample contains about 27,000 clones, around 80% of which appear only once. The time point: 2014-2015 season, pre-vaccination. This specimen was CXCR5+ CD38- circulating T follicular helper cells from blood, taken on the day of influenza vaccination. Subset in this sample: circulating Tfh, non-naive CD4+CXCR5+PD-1+ (ICOS+CD38+ or ICOS-CD38-). The receptors here all came from an adult who received the influenza vaccine.

This clone was seen a handful of times. The sample contains more than one DNA sequence encoding this CDR3. V usage is TRBV6-5 and J usage is TRBJ1-2, with 7 bases aligning to TRBD1. This CDR3 has 13 amino acids. With V trimmed by 5 bases and J by 6 bases, 6 bases remained unmatched. CDR1 MNHEY and CDR2 SVGAGI come from the germline V gene. CDR3 coding DNA: TGTGCCAGCAGTCGCGACAGGGTCCATGGCTACACCTTC. This gives the protein CASSRDRVHGYTF.

V usage is TRBV28 and J usage is TRBJ2-7; a possible D gene is TRBD1 (6 bases). V lost 7 bases and J 4 bases, leaving 14 bases between the germline ends. This CDR3 has 13 amino acids. CDR1 MDHEN and CDR2 SYDVKM come from the germline V gene. In DNA, the CDR3 is TGTGCCAGCAAGGACAGCTTTAGGTACGAGCAGTACTTC. It codes for CASKDSFRYEQYF.

V usage is TRBV7-8 and J usage is TRBJ2-3; 12 nucleotides line up with TRBD2. This CDR3 contains 17 residues. Per germline, CDR1 SGHVS and CDR2 FQNEAQ. The V and J ends lost 6 bases and 0 bases, in that order; junction bases with no gene match: 7. CDR3 loop: CASRRGLAGPSTDTQYF. CDR3 sequence (DNA): TGTGCCAGCAGACGCGGACTAGCGGGACCTAGCACAGATACGCAGTATTTT.

This chain uses TRBV12-2 with TRBJ1-5; the D segment call TRBD1 is taken from the table without a DNA check. TRBV12-2 corresponds to a pseudogene. The CDR3 loop spans 17 amino acids. For the CDR3, the DNA is TGTGCAAGTCGCTTAAAGGTCCACAGGGGATCAGATCAGCCCCAGCATTTT. Residues: CASRLKVHRGSDQPQHF.

The chain has TRBV9 and TRBJ1-5; D possibly corresponds to TRBD1 (6 bases). Germline values: CDR1 SGDLS, CDR2 YYNGEE. V shed 0 bases and J shed 4 bases, with 8 bases lying between them. CDR3 length: 14 residues. CDR3 bases: TGTGCCAGCAGCGTAGGGCAGGGGAATCAGCCCCAGCATTTT. It codes for CASSVGQGNQPQHF. Full variable domain (missing parts from reference TRBV9 and TRBJ1-5): DSGVTQTPKHLITATGQRVTLRCSPRSGDLSVYWYQQSLDQGLQFLIQYYNGEERAKGNILERFSAQQFPDLHSELNLSSLELGDSALYFCASSVGQGNQPQHFGDGTRLSIL.

The chain combines TRBV6-5 with TRBJ2-3, with 13 bases that match TRBD2. From germline, CDR1 is MNHEY and CDR2 SVGAGI. The CDR3 contains 15 residues. V lost 6 bases to trimming and J lost 4 bases; unmatched junction nucleotides: 4. This chain's CDR3 is CASRRTSGSADTQYF. CDR3 DNA: TGTGCCAGCAGGAGGACTAGCGGGAGCGCAGATACGCAGTATTTT.

The gene calls are TRBV19 and TRBJ2-3; 10 bases line up with TRBD2. After removal of 6 bases from V and 7 bases from J, the junction contained 10 bases not matched to a gene. There are 15 residues in the CDR3. The germline gives CDR1 LNHDA, CDR2 SQIVND (reference sequence). The CDR3 reads CASRPSGRGSYTQYF. The CDR3 DNA reads TGTGCCAGTAGGCCGAGCGGGAGGGGATCATATACGCAGTATTTT.

This chain's CDR3 is CASRPTGFPSDGYTF. CDR3 DNA sequence: TGTGCCAGCAGGCCAACAGGGTTCCCCTCGGATGGCTACACCTTC. This sequence joins TRBV6-5 and TRBJ1-2; perhaps TRBD1 as D (6 bases). This CDR3 has 15 residues. Germline loops: CDR1 MNHEY, CDR2 SVGAGI. Trimming cost V 6 bases and J 6 bases, with 20 bases left between them.

V is TRBV30 and J is TRBJ2-5, with 8 bases fitting TRBD2. Trimming removed 3 bases from V and 5 bases from J; junction bases left unmatched: 5. The V gene's germline CDR1 is GTSNPN and CDR2 SVGIG (reference sequence). This CDR3 has 13 residues. The CDR3 spells CAWSRAGVETQYF. In DNA form, the CDR3 reads TGTGCCTGGAGCCGAGCGGGGGTTGAGACCCAGTACTTC.

The chain uses TRBV5-6 and TRBJ2-2; 7 bases line up with TRBD1. V trimming: 4 bases; J trimming: 1 base; junction bases outside the gene matches: 7. Germline assignment: CDR1 SGHDT and CDR2 YYEEEE. The CDR3 sequence is 16 residues long. CDR3 in amino acids: CASSTARDRNTGELFF. For the CDR3, the DNA is TGTGCCAGCAGCACAGCTCGGGACAGGAACACCGGGGAGCTGTTTTTT.

The rearrangement links TRBV9 to TRBJ2-7; D is perhaps TRBD2 (5 bases). CDR1 is SGDLS, CDR2 YYNGEE, per germline. This CDR3 region has 14 residues. V dropped 1 base and J dropped 3 bases, with 11 bases sitting between them. CDR3 residues: CASSVTGSSYEQYF. CDR3 DNA sequence: TGTGCCAGCAGCGTAACGGGGAGCAGCTACGAGCAGTACTTC.

The DNA of the CDR3 is TGTGCCAGCTCATGGGACAGGGGCGATGAGCAGTTCTTC. Its translation: CASSWDRGDEQFF. V and J are TRBV18 and TRBJ2-1; 10 positions match TRBD1. With 5 bases clipped from V and 8 bases from J, the junction kept 3 bases outside the gene matches. CDR1 is KGHSH and CDR2 is LQKENI in the germline V gene. CDR3 length equals 13 residues.

This chain uses TRBV28 with TRBJ1-5; D possibly corresponds to TRBD1 (5 bases). Per the germline V gene, CDR1 is MDHEN and CDR2 is SYDVKM. The CDR3 loop spans 14 amino acids. V was clipped by 6 bases and J by 2 bases, with 11 bases between them. Here the CDR3 reads CASRGQLGNQPQHF. The DNA of the CDR3 is TGTGCCAGCAGGGGGCAGTTGGGCAATCAGCCCCAGCATTTT.

The chain has TRBV2 and TRBJ1-4; tentative D call: TRBD1 (6 bases). The V gene's germline CDR1 is SNHLY and CDR2 FYNNEI. This CDR3 comprises 13 residues. Trimming pared 8 bases from V and 8 bases from J, leaving 15 bases between. The CDR3 nucleotides are TGTGCCAGCTCATGGACAGAGCGGGAAAAACTGTTTTTT. Protein: CASSWTEREKLFF. Together with reference TRBV2 and TRBJ1-4, the CDR3 gives the full variable domain: EPEVTQTPSHQVTQMGQEVILRCVPISNHLYFYWYRQILGQKVEFLVSFYNNEISEKSEIFDDQFSVERPDGSNFTLKIRSTKLEDSAMYFCASSWTEREKLFFGSGTQLSVL.

The rearrangement uses TRBV7-2 and TRBJ2-5, with a possible D match to TRBD1 (5 bases). This CDR3 spans 15 amino acids. V was pared by 4 bases and J by 2 bases, with 14 bases between. Germline CDR1 and CDR2: SGHTA and FQGNSA. The CDR3 protein is CASSSQGWGQETQYF. The CDR3 region has the DNA TGTGCCAGCAGCTCCCAGGGTTGGGGTCAAGAGACCCAGTACTTC.